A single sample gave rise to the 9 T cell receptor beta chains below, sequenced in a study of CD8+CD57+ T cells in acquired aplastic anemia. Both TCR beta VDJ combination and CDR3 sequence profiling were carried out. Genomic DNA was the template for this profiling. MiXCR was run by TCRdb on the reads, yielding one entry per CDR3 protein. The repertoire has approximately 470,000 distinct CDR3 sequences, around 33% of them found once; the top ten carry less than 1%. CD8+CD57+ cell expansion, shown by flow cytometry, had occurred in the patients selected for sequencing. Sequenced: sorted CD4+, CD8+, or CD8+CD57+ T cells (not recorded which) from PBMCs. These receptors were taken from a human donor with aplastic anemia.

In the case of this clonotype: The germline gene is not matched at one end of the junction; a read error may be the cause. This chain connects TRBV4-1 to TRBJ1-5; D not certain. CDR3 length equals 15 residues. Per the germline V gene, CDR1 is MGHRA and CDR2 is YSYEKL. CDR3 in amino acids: CARRPEQVGNQPQHF. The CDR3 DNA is TGCGCCCGCAGGCCCGAGCAAGTAGGCAATCAGCCCCAGCATTTT.

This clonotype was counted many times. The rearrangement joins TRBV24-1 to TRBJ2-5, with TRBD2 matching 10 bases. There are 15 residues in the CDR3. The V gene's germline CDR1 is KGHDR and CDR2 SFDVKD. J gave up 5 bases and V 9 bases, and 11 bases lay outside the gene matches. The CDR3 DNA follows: TGTGCCACCGGGGGTAGAGCGGGAGGGCTCGAGACCCAGTACTTC. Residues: CATGGRAGGLETQYF.

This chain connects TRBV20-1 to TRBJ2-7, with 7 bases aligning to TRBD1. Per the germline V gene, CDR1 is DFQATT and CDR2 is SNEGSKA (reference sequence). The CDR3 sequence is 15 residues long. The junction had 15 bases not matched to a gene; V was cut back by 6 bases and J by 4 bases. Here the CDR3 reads CSATPGQVKTYEQYF. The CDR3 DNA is TGCAGTGCCACCCCTGGACAGGTCAAAACTTACGAGCAGTACTTC.

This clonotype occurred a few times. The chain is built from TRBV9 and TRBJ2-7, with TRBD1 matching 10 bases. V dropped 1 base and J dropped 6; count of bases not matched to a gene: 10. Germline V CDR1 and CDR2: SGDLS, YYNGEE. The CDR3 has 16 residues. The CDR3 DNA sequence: TGTGCCAGCAGCGTATCGGGGACAGGGGCCTACTGCGAGCAGTACTTC. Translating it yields CASSVSGTGAYCEQYF.

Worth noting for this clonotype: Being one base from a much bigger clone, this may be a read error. The CDR3 coding sequence is TGTGCCAGCAGCTTAGAGGGGGCCGGTCCCATCGGTGAAGCTTTCTTT. Amino acids: CASSLEGAGPIGEAFF. The V gene is TRBV7-6, the J gene TRBJ1-1, with 7 positions matching TRBD1. The CDR3 loop spans 16 amino acids. With V trimmed by 1 base and J by 7 bases, 12 bases remained unmatched. Germline CDR1 reads SGHVS; CDR2 reads FNYEAQ.

The DNA of the CDR3 is TGTGCCAGTAGTATTACTAGCGGGGGGACCGAGACCCAGTACTTC. This translates into CASSITSGGTETQYF. This chain joins TRBV19 and TRBJ2-5, with 12 bases identical to TRBD2. CDR1 LNHDA and CDR2 SQIVND come from the germline V gene (reference sequence). The V and J ends lost 3 bases and 5 bases, in that order; junction bases with no gene match: 4. This CDR3 is 15 amino acids long.

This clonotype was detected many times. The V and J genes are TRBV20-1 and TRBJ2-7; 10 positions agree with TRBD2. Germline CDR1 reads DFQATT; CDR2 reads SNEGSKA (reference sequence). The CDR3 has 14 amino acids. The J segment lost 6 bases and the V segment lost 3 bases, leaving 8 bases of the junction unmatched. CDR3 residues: CSASMGLARVEQYF. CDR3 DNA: TGCAGTGCTAGTATGGGACTAGCGAGGGTCGAGCAGTACTTC.

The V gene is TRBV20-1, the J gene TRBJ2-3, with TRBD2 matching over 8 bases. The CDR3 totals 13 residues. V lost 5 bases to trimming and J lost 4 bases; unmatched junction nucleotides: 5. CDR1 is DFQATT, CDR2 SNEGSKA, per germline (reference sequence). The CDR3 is CSAASGGADTQYF. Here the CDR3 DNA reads TGCAGTGCTGCAAGCGGGGGTGCAGATACGCAGTATTTT.

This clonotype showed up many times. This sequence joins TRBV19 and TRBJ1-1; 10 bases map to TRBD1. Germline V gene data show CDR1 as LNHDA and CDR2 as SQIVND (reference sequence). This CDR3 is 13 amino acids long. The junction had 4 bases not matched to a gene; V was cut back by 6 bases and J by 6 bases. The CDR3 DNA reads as TGTGCCAGTAGCCGGGACAGGGGACCTGAAGCTTTCTTT. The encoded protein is CASSRDRGPEAFF. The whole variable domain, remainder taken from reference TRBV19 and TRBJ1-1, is DGGITQSPKYLFRKEGQNVTLSCEQNLNHDAMYWYRQDPGQGLRLIYYSQIVNDFQKGDIAEGYSVSREKKESFPLTVTSAQKNPTAFYLCASSRDRGPEAFFGQGTRLTVV.